A selection of T cell receptor beta chains follows, all from one sample in a study of radiation and T cells in renal cell carcinoma. TCRdb's copy holds only in-frame clones and misses some; the assay was immunoSEQ multiplex PCR. The data hold around 26,000 clones, with 58% observed a single time. The specimen comprised tumor tissue, sampled from a patient whose treatment was nephrectomy without radiotherapy. The source of these receptors is a middle-aged man with renal cell carcinoma. Each CDR3 is given with its conserved first and last residue. A D gene is named only where the DNA matches it firmly. A row's size may be missing; if present it is once, few, many or a size class.

v_gene	j_gene	abundance	d_gene	CDR3nt	CDR3aa
TRBV14	TRBJ1-1	NA	NA	TGTGCCAGCAGCCTATTGGGCCGTAACACTGAAGCTTTCTTT	CASSLLGRNTEAFF
TRBV13	TRBJ1-1	NA	NA	TGTGCCAGCAGCTTAGGGAGGACGGGGAACACTGAAGCTTTCTTT	CASSLGRTGNTEAFF
TRBV30	TRBJ1-5	NA	TRBD1	TGTGCCTGGAGTCCCCCAGGGGGCGTGGATCAGCCCCAGCATTTT	CAWSPPGGVDQPQHF
TRBV18	TRBJ1-2	NA	NA	TGTGCCAGCTCACCCCTCGACACGGCGAACTATGGCTACACCTTC	CASSPLDTANYGYTF
TRBV4-1	TRBJ2-2	NA	NA	TGCGCCAGCACCCGCGAGGGCCTGAACACCGGGGAGCTGTTTTTT	CASTREGLNTGELFF
TRBV10-3	TRBJ1-2	few	NA	TGTGCCATCAGTGAAGAAGCCGGGGGCTACACCTTC	CAISEEAGGYTF
TRBV18	TRBJ1-2	once	TRBD1	TGTGCCAGCTCACCAGTTAGAGAGGGGGCAAGTGGCTACACCTTC	CASSPVREGASGYTF
TRBV9	TRBJ2-3	once	NA	TGTGCCAGCAGCGTAGGTCACCAGGCTACAGATACGCAGTATTTT	CASSVGHQATDTQYF
TRBV30	TRBJ1-3	NA	NA	TGTGCCTGGACGAAGGGTAGAGTTTCGAGAAACACCATATATTTT	CAWTKGRVSRNTIYF
TRBV18	TRBJ1-1	NA	TRBD1	TGTGCCAGCTCACCGACAGGGGAGACTGAAGCTTTCTTT	CASSPTGETEAFF
TRBV30	TRBJ2-1	NA	NA	TGTGCCTGGAGCGCGTACGGGGAGCAGTTCTTC	CAWSAYGEQFF
TRBV30	TRBJ1-4	once	NA	TGTGCCTGGAGGAAGGGGGGACGAAATGAAAAACTGTTTTTT	CAWRKGGRNEKLFF
TRBV6-6	TRBJ1-1	medium-sized	NA	TGTGCCAGCAGTCTCCTCCCGGGGGGGGCGACTGAAGCTTTCTTT	CASSLLPGGATEAFF
TRBV7-8	TRBJ1-4	NA	NA	TGTGCCAGCAGCTTATTCGGGGGGCGAATAGCTAATGAAAAACTGTTTTTT	CASSLFGGRIANEKLFF
TRBV5-1	TRBJ1-1	NA	TRBD1	TGCGCCAGCAGCTACGAGACAGGGTCGGGGACTGAAGCTTTCTTT	CASSYETGSGTEAFF
TRBV6-1	TRBJ1-6	NA	NA	TGTGCCAGCAGTTCAGGCCCTTATAATTCACCCCTCCACTTT	CASSSGPYNSPLHF
TRBV14	TRBJ2-2	NA	NA	TGTGCCAGCTGTACCGCGGGGAACACCGGGGAGCTGTTTTTT	CASCTAGNTGELFF
TRBV18	TRBJ1-3	NA	NA	TGTGCCAGCTCAGAGGACAGCCGGAACACCATATATTTT	CASSEDSRNTIYF
TRBV27	TRBJ2-3	NA	TRBD2	TGTGCCAGCAGTTGGGCGGCGGGGGGCCCCGGAAAGGGTACGCAGTATTTT	CASSWAAGGPGKGTQYF
TRBV6-5	TRBJ2-7	few	NA	TGTGCCAGCAGTGAGGGCCGAGGAACTGACGAGCAGTACTTC	CASSEGRGTDEQYF
TRBV28	TRBJ1-5	NA	NA	TGTGCCACTCTGTACAGGGCCAACAATCAGCCCCAGCATTTT	CATLYRANNQPQHF
TRBV11-2	TRBJ1-5	NA	NA	TGTGCCAGCAGCTTGGAGGCGAATCAGCCCCAGCATTTT	CASSLEANQPQHF
TRBV29-1	TRBJ2-7	many	NA	TGCAGCGTGGACACTCCCTCCTACGAGCAGTACTTC	CSVDTPSYEQYF
TRBV25-1	TRBJ1-4	NA	TRBD1	TGTGCCAGCAGTTCCGGGACAGGGGGAGAAAAACTGTTTTTT	CASSSGTGGEKLFF
TRBV10-3	TRBJ2-7	NA	NA	TGTGCCATCAGTGAGACCTACGAGCAGTACTTC	CAISETYEQYF
TRBV2	TRBJ2-2	NA	TRBD2	TGTGCCAGCAGTGAGCAGCGGGGGGGCCAAGGGGAGCTGTTTTTT	CASSEQRGGQGELFF
TRBV11-2	TRBJ2-1	NA	NA	TGTGCCAGCAGCTTAGAACAGGGACGTTTCAATGAGCAGTTCTTC	CASSLEQGRFNEQFF
TRBV27	TRBJ2-3	few	TRBD2	TGTGCCAGCAGTTTGACTAGCGGTAGCACAGATACGCAGTATTTT	CASSLTSGSTDTQYF
TRBV5-1	TRBJ1-6	NA	NA	TGCGCCAGCAGCGGAGGAGAAGGGACCTCTCATTCACCCCTCCACTTT	CASSGGEGTSHSPLHF
TRBV5-4	TRBJ2-3	NA	NA	TGTGCCAGCAGCTTGGCGGCGGGAACTAGCACAGATACGCAGTATTTT	CASSLAAGTSTDTQYF
TRBV4-3	TRBJ1-2	NA	NA	TGCGCCAGCAGCCAATACCGCGGGGGGAACTATGGCTACACCTTC	CASSQYRGGNYGYTF
TRBV13	TRBJ1-2	NA	TRBD1	TGTGCCAGCAGTCGACAGGGGGGCTATGGCTACACCTTC	CASSRQGGYGYTF
TRBV6-6	TRBJ1-2	NA	TRBD1	TGTGCCAGCAGTCGACAGGGCGGTGGCTACACCTTC	CASSRQGGGYTF
TRBV14	TRBJ1-2	NA	NA	TGTGCCAGCAGCCAAGATTTGGGCCCCATGAGGTTCGACTATGGCTACACCTTC	CASSQDLGPMRFDYGYTF
TRBV7-9	TRBJ2-7	few	NA	TGTGCCAGCAGCCCGACTCCTAGCTCCTACGAGCAGTACTTC	CASSPTPSSYEQYF
TRBV10-1	TRBJ1-3	NA	NA	TGCGCCAGCAGTGGGACACCCAGAAACACCATATATTTT	CASSGTPRNTIYF
TRBV4-1	TRBJ1-2	few	NA	TGCGCCAGCAGCCAAGATTGGGCGGAAGGCTATGGCTACACCTTC	CASSQDWAEGYGYTF
TRBV5-6	TRBJ2-3	NA	TRBD1	TGTGCCAGCAGCTTGGCCGGGACAGGGCGCACAGATACGCAGTATTTT	CASSLAGTGRTDTQYF
TRBV28	TRBJ1-5	NA	NA	TGTGCCAGCAGTCCACCCAATAGCAATCAGCCCCAGCATTTT	CASSPPNSNQPQHF
TRBV19	TRBJ1-1	NA	NA	TGTGCCAGTAGTATAGATATAGGGGGGCTGATGAACACTGAAGCTTTCTTT	CASSIDIGGLMNTEAFF
TRBV5-1	TRBJ2-5	NA	TRBD2	TGCGCCAGCAGCCCGTCGGGAGGGGCAGAGACCCAGTACTTC	CASSPSGGAETQYF
TRBV9	TRBJ2-3	NA	NA	TGTGCCAGCAGCGTAGAGGGCACCCTCGCTGGTACGCAGTATTTT	CASSVEGTLAGTQYF
TRBV11-3	TRBJ2-5	NA	NA	TGTGCCAGCAGCTCTACAGGCCGAGAGACCCAGTACTTC	CASSSTGRETQYF
TRBV21-1	TRBJ1-2	NA	NA	TGTGCCAGCAGCCCGGACAAACCCTACACCTTC	CASSPDKPYTF
TRBV5-1	TRBJ1-4	NA	NA	TGCGCCAGCAGCTTGGGGGGCAGGGTTGAGGAAAAACTGTTTTTT	CASSLGGRVEEKLFF
TRBV5-6	TRBJ2-1	once	TRBD2	TGTGCCAGCAGCTTGGGACTAGCGGGTGGGAATGAGCAGTTCTTC	CASSLGLAGGNEQFF
TRBV4-1	TRBJ2-2	NA	NA	TGCGCCAGCAGCCAAGTCTCCGGTAGAGGTACGAACACCGGGGAGCTGTTTTTT	CASSQVSGRGTNTGELFF
TRBV9	TRBJ2-3	few	TRBD1	TGTGCCAGCAGCGCCCTCCGGGACAGGGGGCCAGTAGAAGGGTATACGCAGTATTTT	CASSALRDRGPVEGYTQYF
TRBV5-1	TRBJ1-1	NA	NA	TGCGCCAGCAGCTTGGAGGGTTCTGAAGCTTTCTTT	CASSLEGSEAFF
TRBV5-1	TRBJ1-4	NA	NA	TGCGCCAGCAGCTTGGGGCAGAACAATGAAAAACTGTTTTTT	CASSLGQNNEKLFF
TRBV7-3	TRBJ1-2	NA	TRBD1	TGTGCCAGCAGCCTGAGAGAGAGAGGACAGGGCGGAGGCTACACCTTC	CASSLRERGQGGGYTF
TRBV4-3	TRBJ1-4	NA	NA	TGCGCCAGCAGCCAAGTTCTTTCCGCCAACGGTAATGAAAAACTGTTTTTT	CASSQVLSANGNEKLFF
TRBV28	TRBJ1-4	NA	NA	TGTGCCAGCAGCCACCCCCCGGGTAATGAAAAACTGTTTTTT	CASSHPPGNEKLFF
TRBV2	TRBJ1-1	few	TRBD1	TGTGCCAGCATGGGGAGGGACAGGGGGCGCGGCACTGAAGCTTTCTTT	CASMGRDRGRGTEAFF
TRBV29-1	TRBJ2-4	NA	NA	TGCAGCGTTGGATGGACTCCCCACGGCATTCAGTACTTC	CSVGWTPHGIQYF